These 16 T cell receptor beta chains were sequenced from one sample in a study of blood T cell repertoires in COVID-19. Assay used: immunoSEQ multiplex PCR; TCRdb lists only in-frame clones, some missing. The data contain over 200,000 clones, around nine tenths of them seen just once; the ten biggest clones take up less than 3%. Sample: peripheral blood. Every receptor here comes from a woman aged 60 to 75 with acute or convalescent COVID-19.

The CDR3, as DNA: TGTGCCAGCAGTGTGGAGACAGGGTGGCGGGACACTGAAGCTTTCTTT. This sequence encodes CASSVETGWRDTEAFF. The chain recombines TRBV6-1 with TRBJ1-1, with 7 bases lining up with TRBD1. Unmatched junction bases numbered 11, after V lost 4 bases and J lost 3 bases. The CDR3 has 16 amino acids. Germline values: CDR1 MNHNS, CDR2 SASEGT.

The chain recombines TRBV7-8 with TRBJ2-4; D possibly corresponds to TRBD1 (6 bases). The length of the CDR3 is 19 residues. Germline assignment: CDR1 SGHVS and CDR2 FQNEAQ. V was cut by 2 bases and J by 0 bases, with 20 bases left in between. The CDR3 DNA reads TGTGCCAGCAGCTTAAAGCACAGGGACCTATCCTTAGCCAAAAACATTCAGTACTTC. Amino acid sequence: CASSLKHRDLSLAKNIQYF.

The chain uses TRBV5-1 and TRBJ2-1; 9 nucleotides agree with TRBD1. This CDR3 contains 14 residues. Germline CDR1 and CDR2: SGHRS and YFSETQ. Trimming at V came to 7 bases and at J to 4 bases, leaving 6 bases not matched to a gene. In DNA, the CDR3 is TGCGCCAGCCAACGTGGACAGGGGTACAATGAGCAGTTCTTC. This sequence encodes CASQRGQGYNEQFF.

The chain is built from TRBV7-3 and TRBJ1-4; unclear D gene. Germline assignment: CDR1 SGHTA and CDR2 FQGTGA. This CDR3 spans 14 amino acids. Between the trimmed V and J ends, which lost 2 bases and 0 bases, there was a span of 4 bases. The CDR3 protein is CASSLESTNEKLFF. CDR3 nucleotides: TGTGCCAGCAGCTTAGAGTCAACTAATGAAAAACTGTTTTTT.

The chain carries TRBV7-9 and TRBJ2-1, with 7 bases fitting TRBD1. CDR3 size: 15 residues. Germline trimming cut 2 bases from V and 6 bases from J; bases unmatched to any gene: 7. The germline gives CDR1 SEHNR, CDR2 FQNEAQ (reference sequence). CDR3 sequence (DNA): TGTGCCAGCAGCTTATTTGGGACAGTCTCCAATGAGCAGTTCTTC. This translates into CASSLFGTVSNEQFF.

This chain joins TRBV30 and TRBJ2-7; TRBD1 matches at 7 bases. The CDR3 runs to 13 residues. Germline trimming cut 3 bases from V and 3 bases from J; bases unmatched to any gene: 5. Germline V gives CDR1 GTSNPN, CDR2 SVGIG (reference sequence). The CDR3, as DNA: TGTGCCTGGAGCGGGACAGTCATCTACGAGCAGTACTTC. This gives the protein CAWSGTVIYEQYF.

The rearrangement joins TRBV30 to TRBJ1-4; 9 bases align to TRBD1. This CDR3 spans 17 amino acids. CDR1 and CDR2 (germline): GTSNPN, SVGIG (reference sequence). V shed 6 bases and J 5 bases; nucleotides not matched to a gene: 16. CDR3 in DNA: TGTGCCTGCAATACCGGGACAGGGAGCCTACTAAATGAAAAACTGTTTTTT. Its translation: CACNTGTGSLLNEKLFF.

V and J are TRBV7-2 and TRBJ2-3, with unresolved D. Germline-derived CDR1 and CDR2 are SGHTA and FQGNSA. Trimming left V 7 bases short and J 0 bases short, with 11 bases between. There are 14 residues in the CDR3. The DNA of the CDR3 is TGTGCCAGCACCCTGACCGGGAGCACAGATACGCAGTATTTT. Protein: CASTLTGSTDTQYF.

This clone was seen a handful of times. In DNA form, the CDR3 reads TGTGCCAGCAGCCATAGCGGGGGGGCCTACGAGCAGTACTTC. Translation gives CASSHSGGAYEQYF. The chain employs TRBV9 and TRBJ2-7; 11 bases line up with TRBD2. V shed 4 bases, J shed 2 bases, and the junction held 2 bases outside the gene matches. The CDR3 runs 14 residues. Germline-derived CDR1 and CDR2 are SGDLS and YYNGEE.

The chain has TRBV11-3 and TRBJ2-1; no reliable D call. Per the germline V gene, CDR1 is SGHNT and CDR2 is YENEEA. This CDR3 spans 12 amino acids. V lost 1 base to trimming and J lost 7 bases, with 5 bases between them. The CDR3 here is CASSLAQNEQFF. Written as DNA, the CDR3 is TGTGCCAGCAGCTTAGCCCAAAATGAGCAGTTCTTC.

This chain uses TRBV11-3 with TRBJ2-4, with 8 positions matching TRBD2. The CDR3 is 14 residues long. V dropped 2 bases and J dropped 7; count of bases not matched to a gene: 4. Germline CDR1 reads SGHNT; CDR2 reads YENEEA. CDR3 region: CASSLSASGNIQYF. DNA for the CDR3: TGTGCCAGCAGCTTATCCGCTAGCGGGAACATTCAGTACTTC.

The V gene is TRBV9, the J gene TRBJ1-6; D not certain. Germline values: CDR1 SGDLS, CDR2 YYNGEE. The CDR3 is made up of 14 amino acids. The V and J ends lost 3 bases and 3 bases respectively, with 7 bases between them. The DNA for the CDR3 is TGTGCCAGCAGCGCCACTATCTATAATTCACCCCTCCACTTT. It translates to CASSATIYNSPLHF.

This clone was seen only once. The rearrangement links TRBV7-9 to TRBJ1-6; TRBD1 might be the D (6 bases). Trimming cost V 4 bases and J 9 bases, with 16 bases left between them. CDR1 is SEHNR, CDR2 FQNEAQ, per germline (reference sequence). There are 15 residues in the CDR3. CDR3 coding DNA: TGTGCCAGCAGCTCTAGGACAGCTACTAGTTCACCCCTCCACTTT. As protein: CASSSRTATSSPLHF. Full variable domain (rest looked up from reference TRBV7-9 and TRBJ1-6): DTGVSQNPRHKITKRGQNVTFRCDPISEHNRLYWYRQTLGQGPEFLTYFQNEAQLEKSRLLSDRFSAERPKGSFSTLEIQRTEQGDSAMYLCASSSRTATSSPLHFGNGTRLTVT.

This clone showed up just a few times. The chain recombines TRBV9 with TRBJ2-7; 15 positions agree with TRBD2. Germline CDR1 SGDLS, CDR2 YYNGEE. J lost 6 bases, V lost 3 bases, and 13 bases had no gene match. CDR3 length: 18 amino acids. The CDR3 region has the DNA TGTGCCAGCAGCGCCCCAGGACTAGCGGGGGGGCAGGATCGCGAGCAGTACTTC. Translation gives CASSAPGLAGGQDREQYF. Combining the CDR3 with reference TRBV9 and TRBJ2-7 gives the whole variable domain DSGVTQTPKHLITATGQRVTLRCSPRSGDLSVYWYQQSLDQGLQFLIQYYNGEERAKGNILERFSAQQFPDLHSELNLSSLELGDSALYFCASSAPGLAGGQDREQYFGPGTRLTVT.

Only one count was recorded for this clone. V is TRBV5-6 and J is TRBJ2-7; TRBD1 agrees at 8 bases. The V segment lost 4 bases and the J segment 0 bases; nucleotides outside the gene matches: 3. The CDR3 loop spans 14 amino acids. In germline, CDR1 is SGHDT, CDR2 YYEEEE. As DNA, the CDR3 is TGTGCCAGCAGCCGGGACAGGAGCTCCTACGAGCAGTACTTC. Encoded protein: CASSRDRSSYEQYF. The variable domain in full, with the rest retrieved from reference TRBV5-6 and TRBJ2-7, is DAGVTQSPTHLIKTRGQQVTLRCSPKSGHDTVSWYQQALGQGPQFIFQYYEEEERQRGNFPDRFSGHQFPNYSSELNVNALLLGDSALYLCASSRDRSSYEQYFGPGTRLTVT.

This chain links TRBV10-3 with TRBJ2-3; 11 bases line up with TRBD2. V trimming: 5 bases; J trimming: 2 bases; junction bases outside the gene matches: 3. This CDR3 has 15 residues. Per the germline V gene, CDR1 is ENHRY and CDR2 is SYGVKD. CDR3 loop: CAISTSGGPTDTQYF. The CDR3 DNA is TGTGCCATCAGTACTAGCGGGGGACCCACAGATACGCAGTATTTT.